A selection of T cell receptor beta chains follows, all from one sample in a study of T cells after yellow fever vaccination. Each CDR3 protein gets one entry after TCRdb re-called the 5' RACE reads with MiXCR. The sample yields roughly 340,000 distinct CDR3 sequences, roughly 8.7% seen once. The material sequenced was PBMCs, taken on the day of the first yellow fever vaccination. The receptor source for this set is a man younger than 35 who received the YFV17D yellow fever vaccine. CDR3s include the opening cysteine and the closing phenylalanine or tryptophan. A D gene is named only where the DNA matches it firmly. Clone size appears in some rows only: once, few, many, or a class for an expanded clone.

>.|TRBV6-1|14|TRBJ1-1|.
CASRKDGMNTEAFF
TGTGCCAGCAGGAAAGACGGCATGAACACTGAAGCTTTCTTT
>TRBD2|TRBV10-2|17|TRBJ2-3|.
CASSESRGLAGETTQYF
TGCGCCAGCAGTGAGTCACGCGGACTAGCGGGGGAGACTACGCAGTATTTT
>TRBD1|TRBV7-2|16|TRBJ2-3|many
CASSYTTGGRVDTQYF
TGTGCCAGCAGCTACACGACAGGGGGCAGGGTGGATACGCAGTATTTT
>.|TRBV5-4|15|TRBJ2-5|.
CASSLFFRWRETQYF
TGTGCCAGCAGCTTGTTTTTCCGATGGCGGGAGACCCAGTACTTC
>.|TRBV29-1|14|TRBJ1-1|.
CSVGNRGQSGEAFF
TGCAGCGTTGGAAATAGAGGGCAGAGCGGTGAAGCTTTCTTT
>.|TRBV20-1|12|TRBJ2-2|.
CSATGNTGELFF
TGCAGTGCGACAGGAAACACCGGGGAGCTGTTTTTT
>.|TRBV18|15|TRBJ2-5|few
CASSQERLVQETQYF
TGTGCCAGCTCCCAGGAGAGACTAGTTCAAGAGACCCAGTACTTC
>.|TRBV7-7|17|TRBJ2-2|once
CASSLALSGRNTGELFF
TGTGCCAGCAGCTTAGCGCTAAGCGGACGCAACACCGGGGAGCTGTTTTTT
>.|TRBV5-1|14|TRBJ1-5|many
CASSYDRSYQPQHF
TGCGCCAGCAGCTACGACAGGAGTTATCAGCCCCAGCATTTT
>.|TRBV6-5|12|TRBJ2-5|.
CASSPTTETQYF
TGTGCCAGCAGCCCCACGACGGAGACCCAGTACTTC
>.|TRBV4-2|15|TRBJ2-1|few
CASSQDWGPVDEQFF
TGTGCCAGCAGCCAAGATTGGGGCCCAGTTGATGAGCAGTTCTTC
>.|TRBV6-5|9|TRBJ1-2|.
CASLRGYTF
TGTGCCAGCCTTAGGGGCTACACCTTC
>.|TRBV4-1|15|TRBJ2-1|many
CASSREVVFSNEQFF
TGCGCCAGCAGCCGAGAGGTGGTCTTTAGCAATGAGCAGTTCTTC
>TRBD1|TRBV20-1|15|TRBJ2-3|.
CSAIDRGNFGDTQYF
TGCAGTGCCATTGACAGGGGGAATTTTGGAGATACGCAGTATTTT
>TRBD1|TRBV12-3/TRBV12-4|14|TRBJ1-1|.
CASSLARGLTEAFF
TGTGCCAGCAGTTTAGCCAGGGGGCTGACTGAAGCTTTCTTT
>.|TRBV4-3|17|TRBJ2-1|few
CASSQGPSLAFHNEQFF
TGCGCCAGCAGCCAAGGGCCCTCCCTAGCTTTCCACAATGAGCAGTTCTTC
>TRBD2|TRBV6-1|13|TRBJ2-1|many
CASSLAGSNEQFF
TGTGCCAGCAGTCTAGCGGGGTCCAATGAGCAGTTCTTC
>TRBD1|TRBV2|15|TRBJ2-3|.
CASTVRTGRTDTQYF
TGTGCCAGCACCGTTAGGACAGGGAGGACAGATACGCAGTATTTT
>TRBD1|TRBV5-8|14|TRBJ2-5|.
CASSWQGVGETQYF
TGTGCCAGCAGCTGGCAGGGGGTAGGAGAGACCCAGTACTTC
>.|TRBV12-3/TRBV12-4|14|TRBJ1-6|many
CASSDTGNGSPLHF
TGTGCCAGCAGTGACACAGGGAACGGGTCACCCCTCCACTTT
>.|TRBV6-2/TRBV6-3|14|TRBJ2-5|.
CASKSQRYQETQYF
TGTGCCAGCAAAAGCCAGCGGTACCAAGAGACCCAGTACTTC
>.|TRBV19|16|TRBJ2-3|few
CASSMEAITSTDTQYF
TGTGCCAGTAGTATGGAAGCCATCACTAGCACAGATACGCAGTATTTT
>.|TRBV14|17|TRBJ1-3|.
CASSPLSGGHSGNTIYF
TGTGCCAGCAGCCCCCTCTCTGGGGGTCACTCTGGAAACACCATATATTTT
>TRBD1|TRBV27|14|TRBJ1-6|.
CASNHRGPNSPLHF
TGTGCCAGCAATCACAGGGGGCCAAATTCACCCCTCCACTTT
>TRBD1|TRBV20-1|14|TRBJ1-3|.
CSASRTGSGDTIYF
TGCAGTGCAAGCAGGACAGGCTCTGGAGACACCATATATTTT
>.|TRBV7-2|13|TRBJ1-5|.
CASSWGGDQPQHF
TGTGCCAGCAGCTGGGGAGGAGATCAGCCCCAGCATTTT
>.|TRBV7-9|12|TRBJ2-1|few
CASSFGGPEQFF
TGTGCCAGCAGCTTTGGCGGGCCAGAGCAGTTCTTC
>TRBD1|TRBV4-1|19|TRBJ2-1|.
CASSQSRTGADSSYNEQFF
TGCGCCAGCAGCCAAAGCCGGACAGGGGCCGATAGCTCCTACAATGAGCAGTTCTTC
>.|TRBV7-8|14|TRBJ2-4|.
CASSPQVAKNIQYF
TGTGCCAGCAGCCCACAGGTTGCCAAAAACATTCAGTACTTC
>TRBD2|TRBV12-3/TRBV12-4|20|TRBJ2-1|.
CASSSLRGLAGRSSYNEQFF
TGTGCCAGCAGTTCGTTACGGGGACTAGCGGGGAGGAGCTCCTACAATGAGCAGTTCTTC
>.|TRBV7-3|15|TRBJ1-5|few
CASSPGRGVGQPQHF
TGTGCCAGCAGCCCCGGACGCGGAGTAGGGCAGCCCCAGCATTTT
>.|TRBV18|15|TRBJ1-4|.
CASSPPPNTNEKLFF
TGTGCCAGCTCACCACCGCCGAACACTAATGAAAAACTGTTTTTT
>TRBD1|TRBV4-1|15|TRBJ2-7|few
CASSHTSGQGYEQYF
TGCGCCAGCAGCCATACATCGGGACAGGGCTACGAGCAGTACTTC
>.|TRBV9|15|TRBJ1-2|many
CASSVATAGPGGYTF
TGTGCCAGCAGCGTAGCTACCGCAGGACCCGGCGGCTACACCTTC
>.|TRBV5-1|15|TRBJ2-2|.
CASSLAWQGTGELFF
TGCGCCAGCAGCTTGGCGTGGCAGGGCACCGGGGAGCTGTTTTTT
>.|TRBV10-1|16|TRBJ1-2|many
CASSESRGLGFYGYTF
TGCGCCAGCAGTGAGTCGAGAGGGCTGGGATTCTATGGCTACACCTTC
>.|TRBV7-9|12|TRBJ2-2|.
CASSPQGGELFF
TGTGCCAGCAGCCCCCAGGGCGGGGAGCTGTTTTTT
>.|TRBV2|12|TRBJ2-3|.
CASIASGDTQYF
TGTGCCAGCATTGCCTCTGGGGATACGCAGTATTTT
>.|TRBV5-1|14|TRBJ1-6|few
CASSLQGTDSPLHF
TGCGCCAGCAGCTTGCAGGGGACTGATTCACCCCTCCACTTT
>.|TRBV2|13|TRBJ2-7|.
CASGLQGIYEQYF
TGTGCCAGCGGATTACAGGGAATCTACGAGCAGTACTTC
>.|TRBV27|16|TRBJ1-1|many
CASSHRTAGPNTEAFF
TGTGCCAGCAGTCACCGGACTGCAGGCCCTAACACTGAAGCTTTCTTT
>.|TRBV29-1|13|TRBJ1-5|.
CSVAGRGGQPQHF
TGCAGCGTTGCCGGACGGGGTGGTCAGCCCCAGCATTTT
>.|TRBV5-1|16|TRBJ2-2|.
CASSLVPGLNTGELFF
TGCGCCAGCAGCTTGGTCCCAGGGTTGAACACCGGGGAGCTGTTTTTT
>TRBD1|TRBV20-1|13|TRBJ2-1|.
CSARGDREHEQFF
TGCAGTGCTAGAGGTGACAGGGAACATGAGCAGTTCTTC
>.|TRBV6-1|16|TRBJ1-1|few
CASSGLFGQPNTEAFF
TGTGCCAGCAGTGGGCTATTCGGACAGCCGAACACTGAAGCTTTCTTT
>TRBD2|TRBV11-2|19|TRBJ2-6|.
CASSWIIAGGPSGANVLTF
TGTGCCAGCAGCTGGATAATAGCGGGGGGACCCTCTGGGGCCAACGTCCTGACTTTC
>TRBD2|TRBV7-2|13|TRBJ2-5|few
CASSDGGVETQYF
TGTGCCAGCAGCGACGGGGGGGTAGAGACCCAGTACTTC
>TRBD2|TRBV27|14|TRBJ2-5|few
CASRIAGARETQYF
TGTGCCAGCAGAATAGCGGGGGCCCGGGAGACCCAGTACTTC
>TRBD1|TRBV4-2|16|TRBJ1-1|.
CASSHADRGMNTEAFF
TGTGCCAGCAGCCACGCGGACAGGGGGATGAACACTGAAGCTTTCTTT
>.|TRBV27|14|TRBJ1-1|.
CASSLSGGSTEAFF
TGTGCCAGCAGTTTATCGGGTGGAAGCACTGAAGCTTTCTTT
>.|TRBV5-1|14|TRBJ1-1|few
CASSTTGWGTEAFF
TGCGCCAGCAGCACAACAGGGTGGGGCACTGAAGCTTTCTTT
>TRBD2|TRBV12-3/TRBV12-4|15|TRBJ2-2|.
CASSFPSGNTGELFF
TGTGCCAGCAGTTTTCCTAGCGGCAACACCGGGGAGCTGTTTTTT
>.|TRBV5-1|14|TRBJ1-4|.
CASHVGGTSEKLFF
TGCGCCAGCCACGTCGGGGGTACGAGTGAAAAACTGTTTTTT
>.|TRBV24-1|15|TRBJ2-1|many
CATSDWQGNYNEQFF
TGTGCCACCAGTGATTGGCAGGGTAACTACAATGAGCAGTTCTTC
>.|TRBV25-1|11|TRBJ2-1|many
CASSGANEQFF
TGTGCCAGCAGTGGGGCCAATGAGCAGTTCTTC